Sequencing of this T cell receptor beta chain was carried out in a study of T cells in Graves' hyperthyroidism and ophthalmopathy. Germline loops: CDR1 SGHRS, CDR2 YFSETQ. The CDR3 runs 15 residues. The ends were cut back, 4 bases at V and 8 bases at J, with 21 bases in the middle. Ten or more counts support this clonotype. What it binds is unknown. Findings and limits, study-wide: Onset of ophthalmopathy came a median approximately 6.9 months after the model predicted it.

TCR beta CDR3 region amplification was performed from RNA transcripts. The TCR CDR3 was amplified in a first-round RT-PCR using the HTBI primer set. TCRdb processed the multiplex PCR reads anew with MiXCR; each CDR3 protein has one entry. The repertoire holds hundreds of thousands of distinct CDR3 sequences, with over 15% as singletons. This sample holds PBMCs from roughly 10 ml fresh peripheral blood. The sequence was collected from a woman aged 18-29 years with Graves' hyperthyroidism. The chain recombines TRBV5-1 with TRBJ1-1, with D possibly TRBD1 on 6 matching bases. Material: blood. This chain's CDR3 is CASSGGFRDNAEAFF. CDR3 bases: TGCGCCAGCAGCGGTGGCTTCCGGGACAACGCCGAAGCTTTCTTT.